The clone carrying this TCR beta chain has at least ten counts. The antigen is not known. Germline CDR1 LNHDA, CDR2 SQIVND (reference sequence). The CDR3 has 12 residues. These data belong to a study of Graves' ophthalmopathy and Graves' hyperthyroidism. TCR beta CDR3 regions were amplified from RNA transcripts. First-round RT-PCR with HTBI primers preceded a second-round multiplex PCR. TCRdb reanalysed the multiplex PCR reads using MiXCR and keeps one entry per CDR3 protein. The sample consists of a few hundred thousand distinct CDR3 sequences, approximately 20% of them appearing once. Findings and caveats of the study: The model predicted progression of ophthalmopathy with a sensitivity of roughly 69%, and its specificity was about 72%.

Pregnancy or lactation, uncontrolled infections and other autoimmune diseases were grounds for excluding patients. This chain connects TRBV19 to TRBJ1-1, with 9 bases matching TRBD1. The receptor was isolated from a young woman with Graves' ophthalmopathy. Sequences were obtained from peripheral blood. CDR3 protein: CGTGQGSPEAFF. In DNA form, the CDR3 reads TGTGGCACCGGACAGGGGAGCCCTGAAGCTTTCTTT.